This T cell receptor beta chain is from a study of early T cells in non-severe SARS-CoV-2 infection. In the study overall: Chains were not paired, and sequencing was done on bulk RNA from unsorted whole blood. Study-wide findings and caveats: Reliance on VDJdb matching favored anti-spike CD8 responses; private and CD4 specificities were missed.

Using its own MiXCR run on the 5' RACE reads, TCRdb lists one record per CDR3 protein. The sample shows about 33,000 distinct CDR3 sequences, around 4.6% of them seen only once. The sample holds many counts of this clonotype. The antigen remains undetermined. Looked up from germline, CDR1 is LGHNA and CDR2 is YNFKEQ. The germline V and J ends were trimmed by 1 base and 4 bases, with 13 bases remaining between them. The CDR3 is 15 residues long. The receptor comes from an adult who was a healthcare worker with PCR-confirmed SARS-CoV-2 infection or an uninfected control (not recorded which). The chain recombines TRBV4-2 with TRBJ2-5; D is perhaps TRBD2 (5 bases). Sequenced input: whole blood. CDR3 in DNA: TGTGCCAGCAGCCAAGTATCGGGGTTCATAGAGACCCAGTACTTC. Its protein is CASSQVSGFIETQYF.